The present T cell receptor (beta chain) was sequenced within a study of monozygotic twins with cystic fibrosis. Study-wide context: Libraries were built from 3 to 3.5 micrograms of fragmented DNA using approximately 16 PCR cycles. General study findings and limits: Low clonality (median around 0.009) suggested a mostly naive repertoire. In 13 of 16 pairs, V gene usage was closest to the co-twin's. Unrelated CF individuals shared fewer identical clonotypes than monozygotic CF twins.

From germline, CDR1 is SGHDN and CDR2 FVKESK. This CDR3 has 14 amino acids. The V end lost 4 bases, the J end lost 4 bases, and 13 bases lay between the germline ends. Generated by immunoSEQ multiplex PCR, the TCRdb table keeps only in-frame clones and is missing some. This table holds about 17,000 clones, about 96% found once. About this clone itself: The target antigen is unknown.

The sample was blood. The genes are TRBV14 and TRBJ1-2, with a weak D call TRBD1 (6 bases). The receptor was isolated from a girl aged 2 to 10 with cystic fibrosis. CDR3 sequence reads: CASSPYTGFYGYTF. The CDR3 DNA is TGTGCCAGCAGCCCCTATACAGGGTTCTATGGCTACACCTTC.